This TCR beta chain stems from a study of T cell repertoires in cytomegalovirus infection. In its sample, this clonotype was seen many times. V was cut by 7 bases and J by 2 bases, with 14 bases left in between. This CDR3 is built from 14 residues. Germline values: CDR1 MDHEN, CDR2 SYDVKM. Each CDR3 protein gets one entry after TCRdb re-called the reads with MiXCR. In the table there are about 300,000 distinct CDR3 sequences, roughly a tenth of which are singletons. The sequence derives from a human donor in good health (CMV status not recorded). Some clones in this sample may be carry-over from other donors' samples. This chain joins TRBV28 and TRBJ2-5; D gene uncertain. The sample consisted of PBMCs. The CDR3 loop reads CASNVPDIQETQYF. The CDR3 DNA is TGTGCCAGCAACGTCCCCGACATTCAAGAGACCCAGTACTTC.